This T cell receptor (beta chain) is drawn from a study of CD4 T cells in relation to SARS-CoV-2 and coronaviruses. Whole-study context: Crossreactive spike epitopes shared across donors were mapped to their HLA restriction.

TCRdb's copy holds only in-frame clones and misses some; the assay was immunoSEQ multiplex PCR. This sample has approximately 60,000 clones, with roughly 94% found just once. In its sample, this clone was seen once. The antigen is not known. Study findings and constraints: The cross-reactivity analysis covered only spike protein, not other viral proteins.

CDR1 and CDR2 (germline): MNHEY, SVGEGT. CDR3 length: 16 amino acids. Trimming removed 3 bases from V and 4 bases from J, with 16 bases in between. This TCR was recovered from an adult with COVID-19. The chain couples TRBV6-2 or TRBV6-3 to TRBJ2-1; no clear D. Input material: naive CD4+ T cells from PBMCs. Subset indicated: naive CD4+ T cells isolated by negative enrichment. The CDR3 nucleotides are TGTGCCAGCAGTTATTCCCCTCGCCGAGGTTACAATGAGCAGTTCTTC. It yields the protein CASSYSPRRGYNEQFF.